These 16 T cell receptor beta chains were all obtained from the same sample, sequenced in a study of T cells after yellow fever vaccination. TCRdb processed the 5' RACE reads anew with MiXCR; each CDR3 protein has one entry. Of around 300,000 distinct CDR3 sequences listed, 10% to 15% are singletons. The sequencing used CD4+ T cells sorted from PBMCs, collected 45 days after the yellow fever booster vaccination. These receptors all stem from a man younger than 45 who received the YFV17D yellow fever vaccine.

J is TRBJ2-1 and V is TRBV5-1; 9 nucleotides line up with TRBD1. V was clipped by 3 bases and J by 7 bases; unmatched bases: 5. The CDR3 covers 14 residues. Germline CDR1 reads SGHRS; CDR2 reads YFSETQ. CDR3 residues: CASSSGTGLNEQFF. The CDR3 nucleotides read TGCGCCAGCAGCTCGGGGACAGGGCTAAATGAGCAGTTCTTC.

This clonotype was observed a few times. J is TRBJ2-2 and V is TRBV12-5; 9 nucleotides agree with TRBD2. Germline V lookup: CDR1 LGHNT, CDR2 FRNRAP. There are 15 residues in the CDR3. J gave up 4 bases and V 5 bases, and 5 bases lay outside the gene matches. CDR3 nucleotides: TGTGCTAGTGGTCTAGCGGGACCCTCCACCGGGGAGCTGTTTTTT. It specifies CASGLAGPSTGELFF.

This clonotype showed up just a few times. The chain joins TRBV6-2 or TRBV6-3 to TRBJ2-1, with TRBD2 matching 12 bases. The V gene end was trimmed by 10 bases and the J gene end by 5 bases; junction bases not matched to a gene: 24. The CDR3 runs 20 residues. Germline V gives CDR1 MNHEY, CDR2 SVGEGT. CDR3 sequence (DNA): TGTGCCACCTACCCGGGACTAGCGGGCTCCGGGCCCTCCCCTCACAATGAGCAGTTCTTC. It encodes CATYPGLAGSGPSPHNEQFF.

The rearrangement joins TRBV7-2 to TRBJ2-1, with 7 bases lining up with TRBD2. V trimming: 5 bases; J trimming: 9 bases; junction bases outside the gene matches: 10. The length of the CDR3 is 14 residues. Germline V gene data show CDR1 as SGHTA and CDR2 as FQGNSA. This CDR3 reads CASSPSPSGGEQFF. The CDR3 DNA sequence: TGTGCCAGCAGCCCAAGCCCCTCGGGGGGTGAGCAGTTCTTC.

This clonotype was counted many times. The V and J genes are TRBV21-1 and TRBJ2-5; TRBD1 was called by the table and not checked on the DNA. TRBV21-1 is an annotated pseudogene. This CDR3 spans 14 amino acids. The CDR3 here is CASSPSDRVETQYF. Written as DNA, the CDR3 is TGTGCCAGCAGCCCCAGCGACAGGGTGGAGACCCAGTACTTC.

CDR3 DNA sequence: TGTGCCAGCGGGCGGGGAGGAGCGGCCGATGAGCAGTTCTTC. Translation gives CASGRGGAADEQFF. The rearrangement uses TRBV5-4 and TRBJ2-1, with TRBD2 as a possible D gene (6 bases). Germline CDR1 is SGHNT and CDR2 is YYREEE (reference sequence). The V gene lost 7 bases and the J gene lost 8 bases, with 19 bases spanning the gap. The CDR3 contains 14 residues.

This clonotype has a handful of counts. V usage is TRBV5-1 and J usage is TRBJ2-7; 8 bases map to TRBD1. The length of the CDR3 is 14 residues. The V segment lost 4 bases and the J segment 3 bases; nucleotides outside the gene matches: 6. Germline V lookup: CDR1 SGHRS, CDR2 YFSETQ. CDR3 sequence reads: CASSDRGFDYEQYF. Written as DNA, the CDR3 is TGCGCCAGCAGCGACAGGGGCTTCGACTACGAGCAGTACTTC.

This clonotype turned up a few times. This chain joins TRBV5-1 and TRBJ1-1; D gene unclear. The length of the CDR3 is 14 residues. V lost 3 bases and J lost 1, with 10 bases in between. CDR1 and CDR2 from the germline V gene are SGHRS and YFSETQ. In nucleotides, the CDR3 is TGCGCCAGCAGCTCGTCTCGAGGGAACACTGAAGCTTTCTTT. This gives the protein CASSSSRGNTEAFF.

Many counts were recorded for this clonotype. The chain uses TRBV12-3 or TRBV12-4 and TRBJ2-7; 10 nucleotides match TRBD2. There are 14 residues in the CDR3. With 8 bases clipped from V and 3 bases from J, the junction kept 7 bases outside the gene matches. The CDR3 nucleotides are TGTGCCAGCTCCTCCAGGACTAGCGGCTACGAGCAGTACTTC. Protein sequence: CASSSRTSGYEQYF.

In its sample, this clonotype was seen many times. This chain uses TRBV12-3 or TRBV12-4 with TRBJ2-2; 8 nucleotides align to TRBD2. This CDR3 comprises 14 residues. V dropped 3 bases and J dropped 7; count of bases not matched to a gene: 4. The CDR3 nucleotides are TGTGCCAGCAGTTTGGCGGGAGGCCGCGGGGAGCTGTTTTTT. Protein product: CASSLAGGRGELFF.

This clonotype turned up a few times. This chain uses TRBV4-3 with TRBJ2-1; D is unresolved. The CDR3 covers 12 residues. The germline gives CDR1 LGHNA, CDR2 YSLEER. The V gene lost 1 base and the J gene lost 9 bases, with 7 bases spanning the gap. This CDR3 reads CASSQGLSEQFF. Here the CDR3 DNA reads TGCGCCAGCAGCCAAGGTTTGTCTGAGCAGTTCTTC.

This clonotype was counted only a few times. The CDR3 reads CASSLKAGGSYNEQFF. The CDR3 nucleotides read TGTGCCAGCAGCTTAAAAGCGGGAGGATCCTACAATGAGCAGTTCTTC. This chain links TRBV11-3 with TRBJ2-1, with 9 bases that match TRBD2. Germline trimming cut 2 bases from V and 1 base from J; bases unmatched to any gene: 3. Germline V gene sequence: CDR1 SGHNT, CDR2 YENEEA. This CDR3 is 16 amino acids long.

There are a few counts of this clonotype. This chain joins TRBV11-2 and TRBJ2-3; maybe TRBD1 (6 bases). From germline, CDR1 is SGHAT and CDR2 FQNNGV. The CDR3 loop spans 14 amino acids. V lost 5 bases, J lost 6 bases, and 15 bases lay in between. The CDR3: CASSQGSGPDTQYF. DNA for the CDR3: TGTGCCAGCAGCCAGGGGAGCGGTCCGGATACGCAGTATTTT.

This clonotype was counted a few times. The rearrangement uses TRBV7-9 and TRBJ2-3, with 8 bases fitting TRBD2. V dropped 8 bases and J dropped 2; count of bases not matched to a gene: 3. Per the germline V gene, CDR1 is SEHNR and CDR2 is FQNEAQ (reference sequence). This CDR3 is built from 13 residues. The CDR3 protein is CASELAATDTQYF. The CDR3 nucleotides read TGTGCCAGCGAACTAGCGGCCACAGATACGCAGTATTTT.

This rearrangement joins TRBV5-4 to TRBJ2-1; D perhaps matches TRBD2 (6 bases). Germline V gives CDR1 SGHNT, CDR2 YYREEE (reference sequence). With 3 bases removed from V and 0 bases from J, the gap between germline ends came to 13 bases. The length of the CDR3 is 16 residues. The CDR3 DNA reads as TGTGCCAGCAGCTCCGTGGGAGGCAGCTCCTACAATGAGCAGTTCTTC. It yields the protein CASSSVGGSSYNEQFF. The full variable domain, in which reference TRBV5-4 and TRBJ2-1 provide the parts outside the CDR3, is ETGVTQSPTHLIKTRGQQVTLRCSSQSGHNTVSWYQQALGQGPQFIFQYYREEENGRGNFPPRFSGLQFPNYSSELNVNALELDDSALYLCASSSVGGSSYNEQFFGPGTRLTVL.

The chain has TRBV7-9 and TRBJ2-5; 8 positions match TRBD1. J was trimmed by 4 bases and V by 5 bases; bases with no gene match: 6. This CDR3 contains 14 residues. Germline CDR1 SEHNR, CDR2 FQNEAQ (reference sequence). The DNA of the CDR3 is TGTGCCAGCAGCCTGGGACAGGTATTAGAGACCCAGTACTTC. Protein product: CASSLGQVLETQYF.